This passage covers 3 T cell receptor beta chains from one sample sequenced in a study of T cell responses to AZD1222 COVID-19 vaccine. Produced via immunoSEQ multiplex PCR; TCRdb's table is partial and in-frame only. The repertoire holds about 94,000 clones, with 88% as singletons. The specimen comprised peripheral blood, sampled 28 days after the second AZD1222 dose. The receptor set was obtained from an adult who received the AZD1222 COVID-19 vaccine.

The chain carries TRBV5-1 and TRBJ2-7, with D perhaps matching TRBD1 (6 bases). CDR3 length: 13 residues. Trimming removed 2 bases from V and 2 bases from J, with 8 bases in between. The V gene's germline CDR1 is SGHRS and CDR2 YFSETQ. CDR3 sequence (DNA): TGCGCCAGCAGCTTAGGGACACCCTACGAGCAGTACTTC. Encoded protein: CASSLGTPYEQYF.

This chain uses TRBV7-9 with TRBJ1-2; D not certain. The CDR3 contains 11 residues. Germline loops: CDR1 SEHNR, CDR2 FQNEAQ (reference sequence). V was shortened by 3 bases and J by 8 bases, with 7 bases between the two germline ends. CDR3: CASSLTRGYTF. The CDR3, as DNA: TGTGCCAGCAGCTTGACACGGGGCTACACCTTC.

This clone has just a few counts. This chain links TRBV19 with TRBJ1-5, with D unresolved. This CDR3 is built from 14 residues. CDR1 and CDR2 from the germline V gene are LNHDA and SQIVND (reference sequence). The germline V and J ends were trimmed by 2 bases and 9 bases, with 14 bases remaining between them. The CDR3 is CASSIPPSVRPQHF. The CDR3 DNA reads TGTGCCAGTAGTATACCCCCCTCGGTTCGGCCCCAGCATTTT.